This T cell receptor beta chain was sequenced during a study of cytomegalovirus exposure and HLA in healthy donors. Germline CDR1 and CDR2: SGHNT and YYREEE (reference sequence). The CDR3 length is 16 residues. V shed 4 bases and J 0 bases; nucleotides not matched to a gene: 7. Separate from the approximately 670-subject first cohort was the 120-subject validation cohort, to which the donors belonged. Repertoires were generated with immunoSEQ multiplex PCR, while TCRdb's copy carries only in-frame clones and drops some. The data show 200,000 to 250,000 clones, with approximately 82% seen just once and 4.5% to 6% held by the top ten.

The sample was PBMCs. This TCR came from a woman aged 18-29 years in good health and CMV-seronegative. The chain uses TRBV5-4 and TRBJ2-1; 7 nucleotides align to TRBD2. The CDR3 loop reads CASSPGLGSSYNEQFF. CDR3 bases: TGTGCCAGCAGCCCAGGACTAGGGAGCTCCTACAATGAGCAGTTCTTC.